This TCR beta chain comes out of a study of chemoradiotherapy in HPV16-positive cancers. Study-wide results and limits: Functional assays defining HPV-specific T cells used only a couple of HPV16-positive patients. During treatment, candidate HPV-specific clones and E7-related motifs expanded in tumor.

The CDR3 consists of 13 residues. CDR1 and CDR2 from the germline V gene are LNHDA and SQIVND (reference sequence). Trimming stripped 3 bases from V and 3 bases from J, with 8 bases between. Some clones are missing from TCRdb's copy, which holds only in-frame ones; the method was immunoSEQ multiplex PCR. Of several hundred clones listed, 80% to 90% are singletons. By proportion, this clone is large. Antigen: not known. Repertoires were sampled repeatedly during chemoradiotherapy. The specimen was tumor tissue, collected from a patient who underwent chemoradiotherapy. The V call is TRBV19, the J call TRBJ1-1, with D uncertain. The receptor was derived from a human donor with HPV-associated anogenital cancer. The chain's CDR3 is CASSILRDTEAFF. CDR3 in DNA: TGTGCCAGTAGTATCCTCCGGGACACTGAAGCTTTCTTT.